The 7 T cell receptor beta chains below were found in one sample sequenced in a study of radiation and T cells in renal cell carcinoma. As to time point: baseline pretreatment blood. As for treatment: 15 Gy SBRT to primary tumor, nephrectomy 4 weeks later. Profiled with immunoSEQ multiplex PCR; TCRdb holds only in-frame clones, not every one. Here the sample spans around 140,000 clones, approximately 82% being singletons. The material was blood, obtained from a patient whose treatment included radiotherapy and nephrectomy. The receptor set was obtained from a woman aged 45-65 years with renal cell carcinoma.

The gene calls are TRBV30 and TRBJ1-2, with 7 nucleotides matching TRBD1. Germline V CDR1 and CDR2: GTSNPN, SVGIG (reference sequence). CDR3 length: 13 residues. V gave up 2 bases and J gave up 8 bases; unmatched junction bases: 8. CDR3 DNA sequence: TGTGCCTGGAGTAGACAGGGAAGGGACGGCTACACCTTC. This codes for CAWSRQGRDGYTF. Supplemented by reference TRBV30 and TRBJ1-2, the full variable domain reads SQTIHQWPATLVQPVGSPLSLECTVEGTSNPNLYWYRQAAGRGLQLLFYSVGIGQISSEVPQNLSASRPQDRQFILSSKKLLLSDSGFYLCAWSRQGRDGYTFGSGTRLTVV.

Note on this clone: Within the sample, other DNA sequences also encode this same CDR3. The genes are TRBV18 and TRBJ2-7; D is possibly TRBD2 (6 bases). The CDR3 has 12 amino acids. The germline V gene has CDR1 KGHSH and CDR2 LQKENI. V was pared by 3 bases and J by 5 bases, with 8 bases between. The CDR3 DNA reads as TGTGCCAGCTCACCCGGCGGGAACGAGCAGTACTTC. Protein sequence: CASSPGGNEQYF.

The V gene is TRBV19, the J gene TRBJ1-1; 7 bases are shared with TRBD1. The CDR3 is 14 residues long. The germline CDR1 and CDR2 sequences are LNHDA and SQIVND (reference sequence). V dropped 7 bases and J dropped 5; count of bases not matched to a gene: 10. Here the CDR3 reads CASMTPGGGTEAFF. Written as DNA, the CDR3 is TGTGCCAGTATGACTCCAGGGGGAGGTACTGAAGCTTTCTTT.

V gene TRBV5-1 combines with J gene TRBJ1-2; 8 bases are shared with TRBD1. CDR3 size: 14 residues. The junction had 10 bases not matched to a gene; V was cut back by 5 bases and J by 7 bases. Germline CDR1 and CDR2: SGHRS and YFSETQ. CDR3 loop: CASRGQVTGGGYTF. Written as DNA, the CDR3 is TGCGCCAGCAGGGGACAGGTTACCGGGGGTGGCTACACCTTC.

A word on this clone: An end of the junction does not agree with germline; a read error may underlie this. CDR3 nucleotide sequence: TGTGCCAGCAGTTCGACTAGCGGGAGGGCCTTC. Its translation is CASSSTSGRAF. J is TRBJ2-7 and V is TRBV6-6; 14 positions match TRBD2. The CDR3 has 11 amino acids. The germline V gene encodes CDR1 MNHNY and CDR2 SVGAGI (reference sequence).

V is TRBV6-5 and J is TRBJ1-1, with D possibly being TRBD1 (5 bases). The V end lost 6 bases, the J end lost 2 bases, and 10 bases lay between the germline ends. The germline V gene encodes CDR1 MNHEY and CDR2 SVGAGI. The CDR3 runs 13 residues. The CDR3 loop is CASRPGRNTEAFF. The CDR3 nucleotides are TGTGCCAGCAGACCGGGACGCAACACTGAAGCTTTCTTT.

The gene calls are TRBV6-1 and TRBJ2-1; D unresolved. V lost 6 bases and J lost 7, with 10 bases in between. The germline gives CDR1 MNHNS, CDR2 SASEGT. The CDR3 is 12 amino acids. CDR3 in DNA: TGTGCCAGCAGATTCAGTGGGAATGAGCAGTTCTTC. It encodes CASRFSGNEQFF.